The rows below give T cell receptor beta chains drawn from one sample of a study of CD8 T cells in Susac syndrome. MiXCR, applied by TCRdb to the immunoSEQ multiplex PCR reads, yields one record per CDR3 protein. The profile shows some 150,000 distinct CDR3 sequences, 94% of them singletons. The sequenced sample consisted of CD4+ T cells from PBMCs. These receptors were taken from a human donor in good health. Each CDR3 is given without its conserved first and last residue. Rows give clone size only sometimes, using once, few, many, or a class for an expanded clone.

>TRBJ2-1|TRBV12-3/TRBV12-4|-|9
ASNGGNEQF
>TRBJ2-3|TRBV6-6|-|9
ASSFQGAQY
>TRBJ2-1|TRBV10-3|-|14
AISEQSQGGYNEQF
>TRBJ2-5|TRBV5-1|-|12
ASSLSGPGDTQY
>TRBJ1-2|TRBV2|-|9
ASSESPGYT
>TRBJ2-3|TRBV10-3|-|13
AIGGTLHATDTQY
>TRBJ1-1|TRBV30|-|12
AWSVDRLNTEAF
>TRBJ1-2|TRBV21-1|-|13
ASSNRSGVIYGYT
>TRBJ1-1|TRBV7-8|-|10
ASSFTNTEAF
>TRBJ2-5|TRBV27|-|12
ASSFAGFQETQY
>TRBJ2-7|TRBV20-1|-|11
SASAGGQFEQY
>TRBJ2-7|TRBV20-1|-|9
SASGAYEQY
>TRBJ2-1|TRBV29-1|-|11
SARTGLYNEQF
>TRBJ2-3|TRBV10-1|-|15
ASSELLAGGSTDTQY
>TRBJ1-2|TRBV7-2|-|13
ASSLYTGFNYGYT
>TRBJ2-3|TRBV5-1|once|11
ASSSRTTDTQY
>TRBJ1-1|TRBV7-8|-|14
ASSSSGQGAIAEAF
>TRBJ1-1|TRBV10-3|-|12
AISESQSNTEAF
>TRBJ2-5|TRBV5-1|-|14
ASSFLPTGGRETQY
>TRBJ1-2|TRBV4-1|-|11
ASRGTGSYGYT
>TRBJ2-4|TRBV20-1|-|11
SATGDAKNIQY
>TRBJ2-1|TRBV4-1|-|14
ASSQAPGERRNEQF
>TRBJ2-5|TRBV28|-|13
ASSLGAGDLETQY
>TRBJ1-1|TRBV5-1|few|11
ASTGQGATEAF
>TRBJ1-5|TRBV29-1|-|10
SVGQGNQPQH
>TRBJ2-7|TRBV6-2/TRBV6-3|-|12
ASSYWVGSYEQY